One and the same sample provided the 29 T cell receptor beta chains below, sequenced in a study of blood T cells in healthy people across ages. Sample-barcoded 5' priming and a J-beta primer mix drove a second PCR of roughly 7 to 11 cycles. Via MiXCR, TCRdb re-called the 5' RACE reads, giving one row per CDR3 protein. The sample carries hundreds of thousands of distinct CDR3 sequences, 25% to 30% recorded once. Material for sequencing was blood. These receptors all come from a woman aged 80 or over in good health.

There are many counts of this clonotype. A much larger clone lies a single base off, so this may be a read error. The genes are TRBV10-3 and TRBJ2-5, with 13 bases that match TRBD2. Germline CDR1 and CDR2: ENHRY and SYGVKD. V lost 2 bases and J lost 11; bases outside the gene matches: 11. The CDR3 sequence is 16 residues long. The CDR3: CAISEGLAGASLEQYF. Written as DNA, the CDR3 is TGTGCCATCAGTGAGGGACTAGCGGGGGCATCGCTTGAGCAGTACTTC.

This clonotype has just a few counts. This chain connects TRBV29-1 to TRBJ2-2; 9 bases agree with TRBD1. This CDR3 is 14 amino acids long. With 4 bases clipped from V and 5 bases from J, the junction kept 5 bases outside the gene matches. Germline V gives CDR1 SQVTM, CDR2 ANQGSEA. The chain's CDR3 is CSVGNRGRTGELFF. The CDR3 DNA reads as TGCAGCGTTGGAAACAGGGGGCGTACCGGGGAGCTGTTTTTT.

This clonotype was recorded at least ten times. The V gene is TRBV7-9, the J gene TRBJ2-5, with TRBD1 identical over 11 bases. The germline V gene encodes CDR1 SEHNR and CDR2 FQNEAQ (reference sequence). This CDR3 is built from 15 residues. V lost 4 bases to trimming and J lost 2 bases; unmatched junction nucleotides: 3. DNA of the CDR3: TGTGCCAGCAGCTCCCGGGACAGGGGGCAAGAGACCCAGTACTTC. Residues: CASSSRDRGQETQYF.

Ten or more counts support this clonotype. The chain recombines TRBV7-2 with TRBJ2-5, with 11 bases aligning to TRBD1. CDR1 SGHTA and CDR2 FQGNSA come from the germline V gene. J was trimmed by 2 bases and V by 0 bases; bases with no gene match: 2. The CDR3 covers 16 residues. CDR3 loop: CASSLAGTGGQETQYF. The CDR3 nucleotides read TGTGCCAGCAGCTTAGCAGGGACAGGGGGACAAGAGACCCAGTACTTC.

There are a few counts of this clonotype. The chain employs TRBV7-9 and TRBJ1-4; no clear D gene. Germline V gives CDR1 SEHNR, CDR2 FQNEAQ (reference sequence). The CDR3 spans 13 residues. Trimming shortened V by 5 bases and J by 8 bases, and 12 bases separated the two germline ends. The CDR3 loop is CASSEGTREKLFF. The CDR3, as DNA: TGTGCCAGCAGCGAAGGAACGAGGGAAAAACTGTTTTTT.

This sequence joins TRBV19 and TRBJ1-5; D not certain. The CDR3 spans 15 residues. Germline CDR1 is LNHDA and CDR2 is SQIVND (reference sequence). Trimming stripped 3 bases from V and 0 bases from J, with 9 bases between. The CDR3 is CASSMGSNSNQPQHF. CDR3 coding DNA: TGTGCCAGTAGTATGGGCAGCAATAGCAATCAGCCCCAGCATTTT.

In its sample, this clonotype was seen many times. The chain carries TRBV9 and TRBJ2-3, with a tentative D call TRBD1 (6 bases). V was clipped by 4 bases and J by 0 bases, with 18 bases between them. Germline-derived CDR1 and CDR2 are SGDLS and YYNGEE. The CDR3 has 17 residues. CDR3 residues: CASSITGNTASTDTQYF. The CDR3 bases are TGTGCCAGCAGCATTACAGGGAATACCGCTAGCACAGATACGCAGTATTTT.

This clonotype showed up many times. The chain joins TRBV12-3 or TRBV12-4 to TRBJ1-1; D remains unclear. The CDR3 consists of 18 residues. V lost 2 bases, J lost 0 bases, and 19 bases lay in between. The CDR3 here is CASSLYLKAGEMNTEAFF. CDR3 sequence (DNA): TGTGCCAGCAGTTTATATCTTAAGGCAGGAGAAATGAACACTGAAGCTTTCTTT.

Worth noting for this clonotype: A much larger clone differs from this one at a single base, so this may be a read error. The rearrangement joins TRBV6-1 to TRBJ1-2, with D tentatively TRBD1 (6 bases). The germline V gene encodes CDR1 MNHNS and CDR2 SASEGT. CDR3 length: 15 amino acids. The V gene lost 3 bases and the J gene lost 3 bases, with 14 bases spanning the gap. Written as DNA, the CDR3 is TGTGCCAGCAGTGACGCGGACAGCCGAGACTATGGCTACACCTTC. This translates into CASSDADSRDYGYTF.

This clonotype was observed at least ten times. The CDR3 protein is CASSLVGTKSAKNIQYF. The CDR3 DNA is TGTGCCAGCAGCTTAGTCGGGACAAAGTCGGCCAAAAACATTCAGTACTTC. This chain uses TRBV7-9 with TRBJ2-4; possible D gene TRBD1, 6 bases. The CDR3 covers 17 residues. V gave up 1 base and J gave up 1 base, with 14 bases separating them. CDR1 SEHNR and CDR2 FQNEAQ come from the germline V gene (reference sequence).

This clonotype was picked up many times. The chain links TRBV5-1 to TRBJ1-2; TRBD1 matches 12 bases. V was clipped by 0 bases and J by 7 bases; unmatched bases: 4. The V gene's germline CDR1 is SGHRS and CDR2 YFSETQ. This CDR3 spans 15 amino acids. CDR3: CASSLAGTGGSGYTF. Here the CDR3 DNA reads TGCGCCAGCAGCTTGGCCGGGACAGGGGGCAGTGGCTACACCTTC.

This rearrangement joins TRBV7-2 to TRBJ1-5, with TRBD1 as a possible D gene (6 bases). Trimming took 4 bases from V and 6 from J, leaving 13 bases between them. This CDR3 has 14 amino acids. Germline values: CDR1 SGHTA, CDR2 FQGNSA. CDR3 DNA: TGTGCCAGCAGCTCGGCGGGACACCCTCAGCCCCAGCATTTT. This translates into CASSSAGHPQPQHF. Full variable domain (outside the CDR3, taken from reference TRBV7-2 and TRBJ1-5): GAGVSQSPSNKVTEKGKDVELRCDPISGHTALYWYRQSLGQGLEFLIYFQGNSAPDKSGLPSDRFSAERTGGSVSTLTIQRTQQEDSAVYLCASSSAGHPQPQHFGDGTRLSIL.

The table lists this clonotype with a few counts. The chain carries TRBV24-1 and TRBJ2-1, with 7 positions matching TRBD2. Trimming at V came to 9 bases and at J to 2 bases, leaving 6 bases not matched to a gene. CDR3 length equals 14 residues. The germline CDR1 and CDR2 sequences are KGHDR and SFDVKD. This CDR3 is CATVGGGAYNEQFF. The CDR3 bases are TGTGCCACCGTGGGGGGGGGGGCCTACAATGAGCAGTTCTTC.

The V and J genes are TRBV12-3 or TRBV12-4 and TRBJ2-5; 13 bases align to TRBD2. V gave up 3 bases and J gave up 11 bases; unmatched junction bases: 18. CDR3 length: 18 residues. CDR3 sequence reads: CASSFTPGTSGVSNEQYF. The DNA for the CDR3 is TGTGCCAGCAGTTTCACCCCTGGGACTAGCGGGGTTTCCAATGAGCAGTACTTC.

This clonotype came up a few times. The chain couples TRBV20-1 to TRBJ1-2; maybe TRBD1 (6 bases). This CDR3 spans 14 amino acids. V was pared by 5 bases and J by 3 bases, with 16 bases between. Germline loops: CDR1 DFQATT, CDR2 SNEGSKA (reference sequence). This CDR3 reads CSAVLVTGHYGYTF. The CDR3 DNA sequence: TGCAGTGCTGTACTCGTAACAGGGCACTATGGCTACACCTTC.

The table lists this clonotype with many counts. J is TRBJ1-2 and V is TRBV20-1; D is ambiguous. The CDR3 is 13 residues long. The V gene lost 6 bases and the J gene lost 2 bases, with 13 bases spanning the gap. Per the germline V gene, CDR1 is DFQATT and CDR2 is SNEGSKA (reference sequence). The CDR3, as DNA: TGCAGTGCGCCCTCCCGGGCCAACTATGGCTACACCTTC. Amino acid sequence: CSAPSRANYGYTF.

Ten or more counts support this clonotype. This chain uses TRBV10-3 with TRBJ2-3; 13 nucleotides agree with TRBD2. Trimming removed 10 bases from V and 2 bases from J; junction bases left unmatched: 6. CDR1 and CDR2 (germline): ENHRY, SYGVKD. This CDR3 is 15 amino acids long. The CDR3 here is CATGTSGADTDTQYF. The CDR3 nucleotides are TGTGCCACCGGGACTAGCGGGGCAGACACAGATACGCAGTATTTT.

The chain carries TRBV7-2 and TRBJ2-1; D is unresolved. The CDR3 is 15 amino acids. The germline CDR1 and CDR2 sequences are SGHTA and FQGNSA. V lost 6 bases to trimming and J lost 0 bases, with 12 bases between them. CDR3 nucleotides: TGTGCCAGCAGTCCCGGATCACACTCCTACAATGAGCAGTTCTTC. Translating gives CASSPGSHSYNEQFF.

A few counts support this clonotype. The rearrangement links TRBV12-3 or TRBV12-4 to TRBJ1-1, with D possibly TRBD1 on 6 matching bases. The CDR3 has 12 amino acids. V lost 1 base, J lost 8 bases, and 8 bases lay in between. This chain's CDR3 is CASSLGTGEAFF. CDR3 coding DNA: TGTGCCAGCAGTTTAGGCACAGGGGAAGCTTTCTTT.

A word on this clonotype: A much more abundant neighbour one base away suggests this may be a read error. CDR3 sequence reads: CASRELATDTRYF. The CDR3 DNA is TGTGCCAGCAGAGAGCTCGCAACAGATACGCGGTATTTT. This chain uses TRBV6-2 or TRBV6-3 with TRBJ2-3; no reliable D call. CDR1 MNHEY and CDR2 SVGEGT come from the germline V gene. This CDR3 is 13 amino acids long.

Many counts were recorded for this clonotype. The V and J genes are TRBV6-6 and TRBJ2-5; 13 bases are shared with TRBD2. CDR3 length: 16 residues. In germline, CDR1 is MNHNY, CDR2 SVGAGI (reference sequence). The ends lost 6 bases at V and 2 bases at J; junction bases unmatched: 6. The CDR3 is CASRSGLAGTQETQYF. CDR3 sequence (DNA): TGTGCCAGCAGGTCGGGACTAGCGGGAACACAAGAGACCCAGTACTTC.

The sample holds many counts of this clonotype. This chain joins TRBV7-2 and TRBJ2-1; tentative D call: TRBD2 (6 bases). CDR1 is SGHTA and CDR2 is FQGNSA in the germline V gene. Trimming stripped 3 bases from V and 9 bases from J, with 15 bases between. The CDR3 extends over 14 amino acids. CDR3 sequence reads: CASSLERGRGEQFF. The CDR3 DNA follows: TGTGCCAGCAGCTTGGAACGGGGGAGAGGTGAGCAGTTCTTC.

Ten or more counts support this clonotype. This chain joins TRBV28 and TRBJ2-3; possibly TRBD1 or TRBD2 for D (5 bases each). The CDR3 is 11 amino acids. V lost 6 bases to trimming and J lost 7 bases, with 8 bases between them. CDR1 is MDHEN, CDR2 SYDVKM, per germline. The CDR3 DNA reads TGTGCCAGCAGACGGGACCATACGCAGTATTTT. Translation: CASRRDHTQYF.

Comments on this clonotype: Its ends do not fully match the called genes, so a read error is possible. This chain connects TRBV6-6 to TRBJ2-3; 7 nucleotides line up with TRBD1. Germline V CDR1 and CDR2: MNHNY, SVGAGI (reference sequence). The CDR3 covers 13 residues. The CDR3: CASSYTGADTQDF. As DNA, the CDR3 is TGTGCCAGCAGTTATACAGGGGCAGATACGCAGGATTTT.

This clonotype was counted at least ten times. The chain couples TRBV7-9 to TRBJ2-5, with D possibly TRBD1 on 6 matching bases. The CDR3 runs 16 residues. The germline gives CDR1 SEHNR, CDR2 FQNEAQ (reference sequence). V was shortened by 5 bases and J by 0 bases, with 16 bases between the two germline ends. The CDR3, as DNA: TGTGCCAGCAGCCTCCAGGGGACCACACACCAAGAGACCCAGTACTTC. It yields the protein CASSLQGTTHQETQYF.

This clonotype was picked up many times. This chain links TRBV20-1 with TRBJ1-2; D is possibly TRBD1 (6 bases). The CDR3 length is 12 residues. The V end was cut by 2 bases, the J end by 7 bases, with 11 bases between. The germline V gene encodes CDR1 DFQATT and CDR2 SNEGSKA (reference sequence). The CDR3 protein is CSARTGRGGYTF. In DNA, the CDR3 is TGCAGTGCTAGAACAGGGAGAGGTGGCTACACCTTC.

This clonotype was detected a few times. The chain couples TRBV5-1 to TRBJ2-7; TRBD2 matches 11 bases. Germline lookup yields CDR1 SGHRS and CDR2 YFSETQ. The CDR3 runs 16 residues. V lost 4 bases, J lost 7 bases, and 13 bases stayed unmatched. The CDR3 here is CASSLSGGAYYNEQYF. The CDR3 nucleotides read TGCGCCAGCAGCCTTAGCGGGGGGGCCTACTACAATGAGCAGTACTTC.

This clonotype was picked up a small number of times. The chain uses TRBV5-1 and TRBJ2-1; TRBD2 aligns across 7 bases. V dropped 6 bases and J dropped 7; count of bases not matched to a gene: 4. Germline V gene lookup returns CDR1 SGHRS and CDR2 YFSETQ. This CDR3 is built from 12 residues. CDR3 region: CASNLADNEQFF. Here the CDR3 DNA reads TGCGCCAGCAACCTAGCGGATAATGAGCAGTTCTTC.

A note on this clonotype: A clone one base away is much larger, so this may be a read error. This chain connects TRBV5-5 to TRBJ2-5; the D gene could be TRBD1 or TRBD2 (5 bases each). Per germline, CDR1 SGHKS and CDR2 YYEKEE (reference sequence). V was trimmed by 3 bases and J by 4 bases, leaving 13 bases between them. CDR3 length equals 14 residues. The DNA of the CDR3 is TGTGCCAGCAGCTGGGGACCCCCGGCAGAGACCCAGTACTTC. It yields the protein CASSWGPPAETQYF.